Shown below are 7 T cell receptor beta chains from a single sample sequenced in a study of T cell changes during pregnancy in multiple sclerosis. Clones were read by immunoSEQ multiplex PCR, and TCRdb kept only the in-frame ones, dropping some. The repertoire includes under 110,000 clones, 85% to 95% of them detected once, and less than 2% sits in the top ten. This specimen was peripheral blood, taken after pregnancy. Receptor source: a female donor with multiple sclerosis, enrolled in a pregnancy study.

The chain employs TRBV7-9 and TRBJ1-2; 8 bases map to TRBD1. This CDR3 region has 14 residues. Germline values: CDR1 SEHNR, CDR2 FQNEAQ (reference sequence). V lost 1 base to trimming and J lost 6 bases; unmatched junction nucleotides: 4. The DNA of the CDR3 is TGTGCCAGCAGCTTAGGTGCAGGGGGCAATGGCTACACCTTC. This gives the protein CASSLGAGGNGYTF. The full variable domain, with the rest looked up from reference TRBV7-9 and TRBJ1-2, is DTGVSQNPRHKITKRGQNVTFRCDPISEHNRLYWYRQTLGQGPEFLTYFQNEAQLEKSRLLSDRFSAERPKGSFSTLEIQRTEQGDSAMYLCASSLGAGGNGYTFGSGTRLTVV.

This clone was seen a single time. V gene TRBV6-6 combines with J gene TRBJ2-1; 8 bases match TRBD1. CDR3 size: 14 residues. CDR1 MNHNY and CDR2 SVGAGI come from the germline V gene (reference sequence). V trimming: 6 bases; J trimming: 7 bases; junction bases outside the gene matches: 8. CDR3 amino acids: CASRPPGQENEQFF. CDR3 bases: TGTGCCAGCAGGCCGCCGGGACAGGAAAATGAGCAGTTCTTC.

The chain joins TRBV7-9 to TRBJ2-7, with 9 nucleotides matching TRBD1. This CDR3 has 15 amino acids. V was clipped by 5 bases and J by 0 bases; unmatched bases: 5. CDR1 is SEHNR and CDR2 is FQNEAQ in the germline V gene (reference sequence). CDR3 sequence reads: CASSPSGQGSYEQYF. CDR3 DNA sequence: TGTGCCAGCAGCCCCTCGGGACAGGGCTCCTACGAGCAGTACTTC. Full variable domain (rest looked up from reference TRBV7-9 and TRBJ2-7): DTGVSQNPRHKITKRGQNVTFRCDPISEHNRLYWYRQTLGQGPEFLTYFQNEAQLEKSRLLSDRFSAERPKGSFSTLEIQRTEQGDSAMYLCASSPSGQGSYEQYFGPGTRLTVT.

The rearrangement joins TRBV7-2 to TRBJ2-2, with 10 nucleotides matching TRBD1. Unmatched junction bases numbered 7, after V lost 6 bases and J lost 6 bases. The germline V gene has CDR1 SGHTA and CDR2 FQGNSA. The CDR3 covers 15 residues. CDR3 residues: CASRPGTGAPGELFF. Here the CDR3 DNA reads TGTGCCAGCAGGCCAGGGACAGGGGCTCCCGGGGAGCTGTTTTTT.

This clone was picked up one time. The CDR3 sequence: CASSEGRTNTDTQYF. For the CDR3, the DNA is TGTGCCAGCAGTGAAGGACGGACAAACACAGATACGCAGTATTTT. The V call is TRBV2, the J call TRBJ2-3, with D maybe TRBD1 (5 bases). The CDR3 is 15 residues long. The V end lost 1 base, the J end lost 2 bases, and 10 bases lay between the germline ends. Per germline, CDR1 SNHLY and CDR2 FYNNEI.

The chain is built from TRBV6-5 and TRBJ1-1; D not resolved. This CDR3 contains 14 residues. The V gene's germline CDR1 is MNHEY and CDR2 SVGAGI. V dropped 5 bases and J dropped 3 bases, with 13 bases sitting between them. This CDR3 reads CASSRLGTHTEAFF. The CDR3 DNA follows: TGTGCCAGCAGTAGACTAGGAACACACACTGAAGCTTTCTTT.

CDR3 in DNA: TGTGCCAGCAGAGCGGGACGGCGCTATGGCTACACCTTC. It translates to CASRAGRRYGYTF. The chain recombines TRBV5-6 with TRBJ1-2; tentatively, D is TRBD1 (5 bases). The CDR3 is 13 amino acids. CDR1 and CDR2 (germline): SGHDT, YYEEEE. Trimming shortened V by 5 bases and J by 4 bases, and 12 bases separated the two germline ends.